Listed below are T cell receptor beta chains from one sample, sequenced in a study of metastatic and nonmetastatic thyroid tumors. Through MiXCR, TCRdb re-clonotyped the PCR reads. The data hold tens of thousands of clones, with roughly 21% observed a single time. Sample: blood. Receptors were obtained from a female donor with papillary thyroid cancer or a benign thyroid nodule (not recorded which). Some clones in this sample may be carry-over from other donors' samples. The CDR3 runs from the conserved cysteine through the conserved F or W.

J gene: TRBJ1-1
V gene: TRBV2
CDR3 protein: CATSLNTEAFF

J gene: TRBJ1-4
V gene: TRBV27
CDR3 protein: CASSLGRFGETNEKLFF

J gene: TRBJ2-7
V gene: TRBV5-5
CDR3 protein: CASSLSRISSYEQYF

J gene: TRBJ2-3
V gene: TRBV2
CDR3 protein: CASSDDRGRTDTQYF

J gene: TRBJ2-7
V gene: TRBV11-2
CDR3 protein: CASSLVVQGAGEQYF

J gene: TRBJ2-3
V gene: TRBV28
CDR3 protein: CASSAGLNTDTQYF

J gene: TRBJ1-5
V gene: TRBV20-1
CDR3 protein: CSATFGGPSGQPQHF

J gene: TRBJ2-7
V gene: TRBV5-1
CDR3 protein: CASILVGGVSYEQYF

J gene: TRBJ2-3
V gene: TRBV6-1
CDR3 protein: CASRDSLADTQYF

J gene: TRBJ2-7
V gene: TRBV28
CDR3 protein: CASSRDPYEQYF

J gene: TRBJ2-3
V gene: TRBV6-4
CDR3 protein: CASSEGLAGDTQYF

J gene: TRBJ2-7
V gene: TRBV18
CDR3 protein: CASSHTGLRDLLGYEQYF

J gene: TRBJ2-1
V gene: TRBV12-5
CDR3 protein: CASGQWDWSEQFF

J gene: TRBJ2-3
V gene: TRBV15
CDR3 protein: CATSRRWASGTDTQYF

J gene: TRBJ2-5
V gene: TRBV27
CDR3 protein: CARTRGRGPETQYF

J gene: TRBJ1-5
V gene: TRBV20-1
CDR3 protein: CSARGRDGGNQPQHF

J gene: TRBJ2-2
V gene: TRBV5-1
CDR3 protein: CASSSSWDGKRDETGELFF

J gene: TRBJ1-5
V gene: TRBV6-1
CDR3 protein: CASRKGNSNQPKHF

J gene: TRBJ2-5
V gene: TRBV12-3/TRBV12-4
CDR3 protein: CASTLGQGQETQYF

J gene: TRBJ2-5
V gene: TRBV5-1
CDR3 protein: CASSLVGGYQETQYF

J gene: TRBJ2-2
V gene: TRBV9
CDR3 protein: CASSVDPADTGELFF

J gene: TRBJ2-7
V gene: TRBV11-2
CDR3 protein: CASSLDWIGNAHEQYF

J gene: TRBJ2-1
V gene: TRBV30
CDR3 protein: CAWSPGTRNEQFF

J gene: TRBJ2-7
V gene: TRBV3-1
CDR3 protein: CASSQDDRSEQYF

J gene: TRBJ2-7
V gene: TRBV4-3
CDR3 protein: CASSQNHMKDSTYEQYF

J gene: TRBJ2-7
V gene: TRBV27
CDR3 protein: CASSLKLSYEQYF

J gene: TRBJ1-1
V gene: TRBV20-1
CDR3 protein: CSARDNRGNTEAFF

J gene: TRBJ1-2
V gene: TRBV10-3
CDR3 protein: CAISDLRVDYGYTF

J gene: TRBJ2-2
V gene: TRBV19
CDR3 protein: CASRRAGDRTGELFF

J gene: TRBJ2-1
V gene: TRBV4-3
CDR3 protein: CASSQDWTSGFNEQFF

J gene: TRBJ1-2
V gene: TRBV27
CDR3 protein: CASRVLDNKYGYTF

J gene: TRBJ2-1
V gene: TRBV11-2
CDR3 protein: CASSPQPTGLYEQFF

J gene: TRBJ2-2
V gene: TRBV28
CDR3 protein: CASSFGQGEVGELFF

J gene: TRBJ2-7
V gene: TRBV7-2
CDR3 protein: CASSLAAVCSYEQYF

J gene: TRBJ2-2
V gene: TRBV24-1
CDR3 protein: CATSDPETRWGTGELFF

J gene: TRBJ2-1
V gene: TRBV6-1
CDR3 protein: CASSHETVLAGGGDQFF

J gene: TRBJ1-5
V gene: TRBV6-2/TRBV6-3
CDR3 protein: CASSPGFRADQPQHF

J gene: TRBJ1-1
V gene: TRBV30
CDR3 protein: CAGDRAHMNTEAFF

J gene: TRBJ1-2
V gene: TRBV11-2
CDR3 protein: CASSSGDGYTF

J gene: TRBJ2-1
V gene: TRBV6-1
CDR3 protein: CASIAARGEQFF

J gene: TRBJ2-1
V gene: TRBV5-5
CDR3 protein: CASSWRVAGVVYNEQFF

J gene: TRBJ2-2
V gene: TRBV28
CDR3 protein: CASSLPPWVPNTGELFF

J gene: TRBJ2-5
V gene: TRBV30
CDR3 protein: CAWSGPQETQYF

J gene: TRBJ1-5
V gene: TRBV19
CDR3 protein: CASGPRDQPQHF

J gene: TRBJ2-3
V gene: TRBV12-3/TRBV12-4
CDR3 protein: CASSPRTFRTQYF

J gene: TRBJ2-7
V gene: TRBV28
CDR3 protein: CASSYSGTWASYEQYF

J gene: TRBJ1-1
V gene: TRBV7-2
CDR3 protein: CASSLGAGMNTEAFF

J gene: TRBJ1-6
V gene: TRBV9
CDR3 protein: CASSVNRDNSPLHF

J gene: TRBJ2-2
V gene: TRBV12-3/TRBV12-4
CDR3 protein: CASSLGPSGSGELFF

J gene: TRBJ2-3
V gene: TRBV5-1
CDR3 protein: CASYREPTDTQYF

J gene: TRBJ1-5
V gene: TRBV6-4
CDR3 protein: CASSEQGNQPQHF

J gene: TRBJ1-4
V gene: TRBV5-1
CDR3 protein: CASAPTAGKGEKLFF

J gene: TRBJ2-7
V gene: TRBV28
CDR3 protein: CASSRDRGATYEQYF

J gene: TRBJ1-5
V gene: TRBV6-1
CDR3 protein: CASRDRGSGNQPQHF

J gene: TRBJ2-5
V gene: TRBV6-2/TRBV6-3
CDR3 protein: CASSYVVTETQYF

J gene: TRBJ2-5
V gene: TRBV24-1
CDR3 protein: CATSDLHGLAGDQETQYF

J gene: TRBJ2-3
V gene: TRBV5-5
CDR3 protein: CASSAGTSLTDTQYF

J gene: TRBJ2-7
V gene: TRBV4-3
CDR3 protein: CASSPTSRRVDEQYF

J gene: TRBJ1-2
V gene: TRBV20-1
CDR3 protein: CSATKETGSYGYTF

J gene: TRBJ1-3
V gene: TRBV30
CDR3 protein: CAWGAGNSGNTIYF